Listed below are T cell receptor beta chains from one sample, sequenced in a study of shared clonotypes between healthy human individuals. Clones were read by immunoSEQ multiplex PCR, and TCRdb kept only the in-frame ones, dropping some. The sample lists some 2,500,000 clones, under 95% occurring once. Input material: naive CD4+ T cells from PBMCs. The receptor set was obtained from a man between 18 and 29 years old in good health. Some clones in this sample may be carry-over from other donors' samples. Both conserved end residues are part of each CDR3.

v_call | cdr3_aa
TRBV6-5 | CASSLTGADYGYTF
TRBV6-5 | CASSSPGAKNIQYF
TRBV5-1 | CASSYVSGRNTDTQYF
TRBV6-5 | CASSPRDLYEQYF
TRBV19 | CASSIGRDRGLNQPQHF
TRBV18 | CASSPNSGGSYEQYF
TRBV30 | CAWSSGQGNQPQHF
TRBV7-7 | CASSVDRGQEAFF
TRBV7-2 | CASSWSGLEQYF
TRBV30 | CAWRGTVGTEAFF
TRBV15 | CATKNRGFGDTQYF
TRBV28 | CASRGQRFYEQYF
TRBV5-1 | CASSWFRGAGRASTDTQYF
TRBV19 | CASSILGTGGNYGYTF
TRBV5-5 | CASSLIGSGANVLTF
TRBV21-1 | CASKRQINTGELFF
TRBV5-1 | CASSPIPGQNYEQYF
TRBV2 | CASNPNADNEQFF
TRBV9 | CASSPDGLAAYEQYF
TRBV5-1 | CASSRGTSSYNEQFF
TRBV28 | CASTHGQALSEQYF
TRBV7-2 | CASSLRFYYEQYF
TRBV18 | CASSSRADGPDTQYF
TRBV28 | CASSAGGREIAKNIQYF
TRBV10-1 | CASSPTPDTQYF
TRBV6-1 | CASTIGGANYGYTF
TRBV29-1 | CSVGIKGGTTGGEQYF
TRBV10-3 | CAIGAASGNQPQHF
TRBV28 | CASTPGGQGDQPQHF
TRBV28 | CASSLSSPGTGGFF
TRBV5-1 | CASSTSGTRSYNEQFF
TRBV7-3 | CASSLNAVVPNQPQHF
TRBV7-9 | CASSPGTGDEKLFF
TRBV29-1 | CSVDGGAPSTDTQYF
TRBV6-1 | CASSPRDGTYEQYF
TRBV27 | CASTAGGHEQYF
TRBV19 | CASRNRGQGTEAFF
TRBV5-1 | CASSGAGPISTDTQYF
TRBV5-1 | CASSIQSGDEQYF
TRBV18 | CASSQNTGQAVSGYTF
TRBV4-3 | CASSQDYPRWETQYF
TRBV5-1 | CASSPRGHPTGELFF
TRBV19 | CASSKTGIRYEQYF
TRBV6-6 | CASSPNGGSGYTF
TRBV4-1 | CASSQRTGDEQYF
TRBV28 | CASRQNYGYTF
TRBV11-2 | CASSLGGTSGETGELFF
TRBV28 | CASSGTGRRELFF
TRBV5-3 | CARSSGPRILNTEAFF
TRBV28 | CASTDQGYGYTF
TRBV9 | CASSVGPAQDITDTQYF
TRBV7-9 | CASSFRQGPNTEAFF
TRBV2 | CASSYAEDEKLFF